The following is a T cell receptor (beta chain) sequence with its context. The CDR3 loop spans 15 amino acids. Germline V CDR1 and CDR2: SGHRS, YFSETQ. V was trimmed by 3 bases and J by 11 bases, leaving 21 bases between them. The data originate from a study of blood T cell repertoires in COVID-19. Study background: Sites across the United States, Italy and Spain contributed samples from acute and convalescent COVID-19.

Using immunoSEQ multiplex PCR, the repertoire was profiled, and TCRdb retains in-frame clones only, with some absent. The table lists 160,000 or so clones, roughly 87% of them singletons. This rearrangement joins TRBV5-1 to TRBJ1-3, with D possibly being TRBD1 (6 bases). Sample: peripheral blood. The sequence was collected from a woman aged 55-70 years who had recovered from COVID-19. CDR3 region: CASSSTGQPGLAIYF. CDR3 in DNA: TGCGCCAGCAGCTCAACCGGACAGCCCGGACTCGCCATATATTTT.